Shown below are 24 T cell receptor beta chains from a single sample sequenced in a study of CD8 T cells in ankylosing spondylitis. MiXCR, applied by TCRdb to the 5' RACE reads, yields one record per CDR3 protein. The table lists roughly 230,000 distinct CDR3 sequences, 10% of them singletons. The material sequenced was blood, either unsorted or a sorted T cell fraction (not recorded which). Receptor source: a male donor with ankylosing spondylitis or in good health (not recorded which).

This clonotype was observed many times. The chain employs TRBV5-1 and TRBJ2-7; the D is unclear. This CDR3 spans 13 amino acids. Germline CDR1 SGHRS, CDR2 YFSETQ. Trimming pared 4 bases from V and 5 bases from J, leaving 13 bases between. The CDR3 bases are TGCGCCAGCAGCCATAATTCCGTGGACGAGCAGTACTTC. Its translation is CASSHNSVDEQYF.

This clonotype was found many times. The rearrangement joins TRBV11-2 to TRBJ2-3, with D hard to call. V lost 1 base and J lost 0, with 11 bases in between. Germline CDR1 and CDR2: SGHAT and FQNNGV. This CDR3 comprises 16 residues. DNA of the CDR3: TGTGCCAGCAGCTTAGCCAGGAACCCTAGCACAGATACGCAGTATTTT. It encodes CASSLARNPSTDTQYF.

This clonotype turned up a few times. This may be a read error: a much more frequent sequence differs by one nucleotide. The chain recombines TRBV20-1 with TRBJ1-2; TRBD1 is a possible D gene (6 bases). The V gene lost 6 bases and the J gene lost 3 bases, with 14 bases spanning the gap. This CDR3 is built from 13 residues. CDR1 DFQATT and CDR2 SNEGSKA come from the germline V gene (reference sequence). CDR3 nucleotides: TGCAGTGCAACGGACAGCTCGGACTATGGCTACACCTTC. Translated: CSATDSSDYGYTF.

The V call is TRBV4-2, the J call TRBJ2-7; D uncertain. The CDR3 consists of 15 residues. From germline, CDR1 is LGHNA and CDR2 YNFKEQ. The V end was cut by 5 bases, the J end by 3 bases, with 17 bases between. CDR3 sequence: CASSLEGVQHYEQYF. The CDR3 DNA is TGTGCCAGCAGCTTAGAAGGAGTACAGCACTACGAGCAGTACTTC.

This clonotype was counted between two and nine times. The chain combines TRBV2 with TRBJ1-1; unclear D gene. The CDR3 consists of 12 residues. Trimming cost V 5 bases and J 0 bases, with 4 bases left between them. Germline-derived CDR1 and CDR2 are SNHLY and FYNNEI. Here the CDR3 reads CASSQMNTEAFF. CDR3 nucleotide sequence: TGTGCCAGCAGTCAGATGAACACTGAAGCTTTCTTT.

This clonotype was found a few times. This rearrangement joins TRBV10-1 to TRBJ2-4, with D possibly matching TRBD2 (6 bases). V lost 0 bases to trimming and J lost 7 bases, with 13 bases between them. Germline values: CDR1 WNHNN, CDR2 SYGVQD (reference sequence). The CDR3 has 15 amino acids. The CDR3 nucleotides are TGCGCCAGCAGTGAGTCGTTCCAGGGAGGTAACATTCAGTACTTC. It translates to CASSESFQGGNIQYF.

Many counts were recorded for this clonotype. This CDR3 is CASSFGGQNEQFF. CDR3 DNA: TGTGCCAGCAGTTTCGGGGGTCAGAATGAGCAGTTCTTC. The J gene is TRBJ2-1, the V gene TRBV12-3 or TRBV12-4; tentative D call: TRBD2 (6 bases). The CDR3 covers 13 residues. Trimming took off 3 bases at V and 7 bases at J, with 10 bases between the two ends.

The table lists this clonotype with a few counts. This rearrangement joins TRBV7-9 to TRBJ2-1, with D tentatively TRBD1 or TRBD2 (5 bases each). Germline loops: CDR1 SEHNR, CDR2 FQNEAQ (reference sequence). The CDR3 has 16 amino acids. The V and J ends lost 4 bases and 5 bases respectively, with 18 bases between them. CDR3 sequence: CASSSLSQGPHNEQFF. DNA of the CDR3: TGTGCCAGCAGCTCCCTTTCGCAGGGACCCCACAATGAGCAGTTCTTC.

This clonotype has more than one count but fewer than ten. CDR3 sequence: CASSPAGTGPTEAFF. The CDR3 bases are TGTGCCAGCAGCCCCGCCGGGACAGGGCCCACTGAAGCTTTCTTT. The rearrangement uses TRBV13 and TRBJ1-1, with 9 bases lining up with TRBD1. Germline lookup yields CDR1 PRHDT and CDR2 FYEKMQ (reference sequence). This CDR3 contains 15 residues. Trimming cost V 5 bases and J 4 bases; bases outside gene matches: 8.

As to this clonotype: Its ends do not fully match the called genes, so a read error is possible. The V gene is TRBV7-9, the J gene TRBJ2-1; D unresolved. This CDR3 has 12 amino acids. Per the germline V gene, CDR1 is SEHNR and CDR2 is FQNEAQ (reference sequence). The DNA for the CDR3 is TGTGCCAGCAGCGCAGAGGTAAATGGGCAGTTCTTC. Amino acids: CASSAEVNGQFF.

This clonotype was found many times. The J gene is TRBJ1-1, the V gene TRBV30; 9 positions match TRBD1. Germline V gene lookup returns CDR1 GTSNPN and CDR2 SVGIG (reference sequence). J gave up 1 base and V 1 base, and 13 bases lay outside the gene matches. The CDR3 has 18 amino acids. As DNA, the CDR3 is TGTGCCTGGAGTGCGACCGAACAGGGGGCCCTCCCGAACACTGAAGCTTTCTTT. Its translation is CAWSATEQGALPNTEAFF. Full variable domain (missing parts from reference TRBV30 and TRBJ1-1): SQTIHQWPATLVQPVGSPLSLECTVEGTSNPNLYWYRQAAGRGLQLLFYSVGIGQISSEVPQNLSASRPQDRQFILSSKKLLLSDSGFYLCAWSATEQGALPNTEAFFGQGTRLTVV.

J is TRBJ1-2 and V is TRBV29-1; D is perhaps TRBD1 (6 bases). The V gene's germline CDR1 is SQVTM and CDR2 ANQGSEA. Trimming stripped 7 bases from V and 8 bases from J, with 14 bases between. This CDR3 contains 11 residues. The CDR3 loop reads CSGGGGPGYTF. CDR3 coding DNA: TGCAGCGGAGGCGGGGGGCCCGGCTACACCTTC.

This clonotype has a count of ten or more. The chain carries TRBV7-2 and TRBJ1-3, with a tentative D call TRBD1 (5 bases). The CDR3 spans 14 residues. Germline values: CDR1 SGHTA, CDR2 FQGNSA. V was shortened by 1 base and J by 4 bases, with 8 bases between the two germline ends. CDR3 residues: CASSLGAGGNTIYF. The CDR3 DNA is TGTGCCAGCAGCTTAGGGGCAGGGGGAAACACCATATATTTT.

This clonotype was detected ten times or more. V usage is TRBV12-3 or TRBV12-4 and J usage is TRBJ2-7, with 9 bases identical to TRBD1. There are 14 residues in the CDR3. The V and J ends lost 3 bases and 11 bases, in that order; junction bases with no gene match: 11. CDR3 region: CASSFTGGRGEEYF. The CDR3 nucleotides read TGTGCCAGCAGTTTCACAGGGGGCCGGGGGGAGGAGTACTTC.

This clonotype was seen ten or more times. V usage is TRBV5-1 and J usage is TRBJ1-1; D unclear. The CDR3 is made up of 15 amino acids. Looked up from germline, CDR1 is SGHRS and CDR2 is YFSETQ. The V gene lost 1 base and the J gene lost 3 bases, with 13 bases spanning the gap. The CDR3: CASSLTFLVYTEAFF. CDR3 in DNA: TGCGCCAGCAGCTTGACCTTCCTAGTTTACACTGAAGCTTTCTTT.

This clonotype has ten or more counts. This rearrangement joins TRBV4-1 to TRBJ2-2; no firm D call. V was shortened by 7 bases and J by 0 bases, with 12 bases between the two germline ends. The CDR3 extends over 15 amino acids. Germline CDR1 is MGHRA and CDR2 is YSYEKL. This chain's CDR3 is CASNLELANTGELFF. The DNA of the CDR3 is TGCGCCAGCAATCTGGAGTTGGCGAACACCGGGGAGCTGTTTTTT.

This clonotype was seen many times. V usage is TRBV29-1 and J usage is TRBJ2-1; 13 bases line up with TRBD2. V was clipped by 1 base and J by 6 bases; unmatched bases: 12. Germline CDR1 SQVTM, CDR2 ANQGSEA. The CDR3 loop spans 18 amino acids. CDR3 sequence: CSVEGLELAGGPINEQFF. As DNA, the CDR3 is TGCAGCGTTGAAGGCCTTGAACTAGCGGGGGGGCCGATCAATGAGCAGTTCTTC.

J is TRBJ2-1 and V is TRBV25-1, with D possibly TRBD2 on 6 matching bases. The CDR3 is 15 amino acids. Trimming removed 4 bases from V and 10 bases from J, with 20 bases in between. In germline, CDR1 is MGHDK, CDR2 SYGVNS. This chain's CDR3 is CASSAGSGAFREQFF. The CDR3 DNA reads as TGTGCCAGCAGTGCTGGTAGCGGAGCCTTTAGGGAGCAGTTCTTC.

The sample holds many counts of this clonotype. The chain combines TRBV3-1 with TRBJ2-1; D unresolved. The germline V gene has CDR1 LGHDT and CDR2 YNNKEL (reference sequence). The V end was cut by 1 base, the J end by 7 bases, with 2 bases between. The CDR3 runs 11 residues. CDR3 in DNA: TGTGCCAGCAGCCAAGGGAATGAGCAGTTCTTC. This sequence encodes CASSQGNEQFF.

This clonotype was seen more than once but under ten times. The V call is TRBV4-1, the J call TRBJ1-6; D is perhaps TRBD1 (5 bases). The CDR3 sequence is 16 residues long. The ends were cut back, 0 bases at V and 9 bases at J, with 15 bases in the middle. Germline V gene sequence: CDR1 MGHRA, CDR2 YSYEKL. The CDR3 loop reads CASSQEGVKGSSPLHF. CDR3 in DNA: TGCGCCAGCAGCCAAGAGGGAGTTAAGGGGAGTTCACCCCTCCACTTT.

This clonotype was seen a few times. The rearrangement links TRBV7-2 to TRBJ2-7, with TRBD1 matching 8 bases. Germline loops: CDR1 SGHTA, CDR2 FQGNSA. The ends lost 7 bases at V and 6 bases at J; junction bases unmatched: 8. The CDR3 has 13 residues. The CDR3 DNA reads TGTGCCAGCACGAGACAGGGGCCCTCCGAGCAGTACTTC. Translated: CASTRQGPSEQYF.

This clonotype was seen once. This may stem from a read error, because a much larger clone lies one nucleotide away. The chain couples TRBV9 to TRBJ1-5, with TRBD1 matching over 9 bases. This CDR3 has 14 residues. The germline V gene encodes CDR1 SGDLS and CDR2 YYNGEE. CDR3 protein: CVSSATGGAGDQHF. Written as DNA, the CDR3 is TGTGTCAGCAGCGCGACAGGGGGGGCCGGGGATCAGCATTTT.

The chain joins TRBV12-3 or TRBV12-4 to TRBJ2-7; 13 bases fit TRBD2. Germline trimming cut 6 bases from V and 6 bases from J; bases unmatched to any gene: 8. The CDR3 is 15 residues long. DNA for the CDR3: TGTGCCAGCAGGTCCGGGACTAGCGGGGCTGGCGAGCAGTACTTC. Protein: CASRSGTSGAGEQYF.

Of note for this clonotype: This may stem from a read error, because a much larger clone lies one nucleotide away. The genes are TRBV7-2 and TRBJ2-1; 8 nucleotides align to TRBD2. In germline, CDR1 is SGHTA, CDR2 FQGNSA. Trimming removed 4 bases from V and 12 bases from J; junction bases left unmatched: 14. There are 15 residues in the CDR3. The CDR3 region is CASSWSGREGTVQFF. The CDR3 region has the DNA TGTGCCAGCAGCTGGTCTGGCCGGGAGGGGACTGTGCAGTTCTTC. The complete variable domain, with remaining parts taken from reference TRBV7-2 and TRBJ2-1, reads GAGVSQSPSNKVTEKGKDVELRCDPISGHTALYWYRQSLGQGLEFLIYFQGNSAPDKSGLPSDRFSAERTGGSVSTLTIQRTQQEDSAVYLCASSWSGREGTVQFFGPGTRLTVL.